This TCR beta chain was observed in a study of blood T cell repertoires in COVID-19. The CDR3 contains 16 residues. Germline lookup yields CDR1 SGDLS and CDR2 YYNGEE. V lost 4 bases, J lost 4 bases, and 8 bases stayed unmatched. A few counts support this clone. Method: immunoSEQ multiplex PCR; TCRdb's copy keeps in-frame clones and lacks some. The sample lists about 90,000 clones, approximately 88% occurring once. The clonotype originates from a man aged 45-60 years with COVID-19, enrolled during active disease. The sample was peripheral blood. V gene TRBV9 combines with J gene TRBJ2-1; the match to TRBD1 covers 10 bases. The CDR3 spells CASSPFPGQGYNEQFF. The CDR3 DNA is TGTGCCAGCAGCCCATTTCCGGGACAGGGGTACAATGAGCAGTTCTTC.